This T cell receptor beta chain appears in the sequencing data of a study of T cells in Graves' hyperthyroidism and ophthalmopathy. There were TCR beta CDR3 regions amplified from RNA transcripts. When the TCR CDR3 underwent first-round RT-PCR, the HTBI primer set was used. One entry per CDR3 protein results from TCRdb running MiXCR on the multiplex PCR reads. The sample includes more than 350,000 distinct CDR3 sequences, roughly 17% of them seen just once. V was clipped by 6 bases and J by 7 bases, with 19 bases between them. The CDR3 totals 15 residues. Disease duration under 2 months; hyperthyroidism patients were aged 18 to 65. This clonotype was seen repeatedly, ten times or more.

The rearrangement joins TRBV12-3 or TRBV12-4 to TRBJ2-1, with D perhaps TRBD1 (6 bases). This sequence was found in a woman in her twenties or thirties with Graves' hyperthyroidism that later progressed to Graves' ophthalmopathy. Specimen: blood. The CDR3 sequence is CASSMDSRVKNEQFF. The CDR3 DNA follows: TGTGCCAGCAGCATGGACAGCCGGGTAAAAAATGAGCAGTTCTTC.